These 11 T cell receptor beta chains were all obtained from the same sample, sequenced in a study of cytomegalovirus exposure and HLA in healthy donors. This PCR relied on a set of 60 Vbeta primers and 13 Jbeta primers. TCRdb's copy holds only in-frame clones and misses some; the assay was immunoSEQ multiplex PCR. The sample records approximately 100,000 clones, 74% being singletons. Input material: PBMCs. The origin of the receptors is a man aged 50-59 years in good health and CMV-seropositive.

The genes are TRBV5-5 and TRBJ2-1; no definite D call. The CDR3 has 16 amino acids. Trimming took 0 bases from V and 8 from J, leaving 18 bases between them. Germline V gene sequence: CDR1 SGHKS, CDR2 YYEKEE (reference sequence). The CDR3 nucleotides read TGTGCCAGCAGCTTGGCCATCAATAGCTTCGTCGATGAGCAGTTCTTC. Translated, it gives CASSLAINSFVDEQFF.

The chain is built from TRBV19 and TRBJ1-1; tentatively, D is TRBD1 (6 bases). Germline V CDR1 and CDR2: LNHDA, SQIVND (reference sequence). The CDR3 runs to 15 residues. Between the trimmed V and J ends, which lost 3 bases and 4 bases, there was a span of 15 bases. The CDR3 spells CASSIPPRGSTEAFF. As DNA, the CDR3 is TGTGCCAGTAGTATCCCGCCAAGGGGGAGCACTGAAGCTTTCTTT.

The CDR3 loop is CASSFSTGTGITYEQYF. The CDR3 nucleotides read TGCGCCAGCAGCTTTTCTACCGGGACAGGGATCACCTACGAGCAGTACTTC. The chain carries TRBV5-1 and TRBJ2-7; 9 bases match TRBD1. The CDR3 spans 17 residues. CDR1 and CDR2 (germline): SGHRS, YFSETQ. The ends lost 2 bases at V and 2 bases at J; junction bases unmatched: 11.

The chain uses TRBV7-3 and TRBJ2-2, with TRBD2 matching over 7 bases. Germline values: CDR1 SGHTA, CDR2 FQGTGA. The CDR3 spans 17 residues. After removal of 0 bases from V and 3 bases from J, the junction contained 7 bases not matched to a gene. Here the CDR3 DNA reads TGTGCCAGCAGCTTAACTCTGTCGCTAGCGGACACCGGGGAGCTGTTTTTT. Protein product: CASSLTLSLADTGELFF.

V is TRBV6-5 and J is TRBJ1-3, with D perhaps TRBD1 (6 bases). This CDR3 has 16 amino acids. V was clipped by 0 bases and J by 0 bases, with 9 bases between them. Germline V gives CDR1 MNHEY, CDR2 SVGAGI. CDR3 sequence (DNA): TGTGCCAGCAGTTACTCGAGCAGGGGCTCTGGAAACACCATATATTTT. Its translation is CASSYSSRGSGNTIYF.

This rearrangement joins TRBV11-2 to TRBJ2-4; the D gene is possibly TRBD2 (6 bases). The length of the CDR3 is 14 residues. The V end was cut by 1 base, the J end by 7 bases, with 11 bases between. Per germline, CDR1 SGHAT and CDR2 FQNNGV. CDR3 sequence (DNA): TGTGCCAGCAGCTTAGGGAGTGGGAGGAACATTCAGTACTTC. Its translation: CASSLGSGRNIQYF.

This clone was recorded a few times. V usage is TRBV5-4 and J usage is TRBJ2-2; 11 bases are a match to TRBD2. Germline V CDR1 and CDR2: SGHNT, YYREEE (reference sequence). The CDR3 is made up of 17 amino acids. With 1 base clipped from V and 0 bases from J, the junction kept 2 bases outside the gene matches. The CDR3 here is CASSLTSGGANTGELFF. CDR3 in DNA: TGTGCCAGCAGCTTGACTAGCGGGGGAGCGAACACCGGGGAGCTGTTTTTT.

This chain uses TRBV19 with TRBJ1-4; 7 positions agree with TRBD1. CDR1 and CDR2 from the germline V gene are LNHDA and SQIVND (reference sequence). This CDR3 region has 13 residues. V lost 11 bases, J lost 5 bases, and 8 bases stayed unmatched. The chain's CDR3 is CASGGQENEKLFF. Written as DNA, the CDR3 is TGTGCCTCAGGGGGGCAGGAGAATGAAAAACTGTTTTTT.

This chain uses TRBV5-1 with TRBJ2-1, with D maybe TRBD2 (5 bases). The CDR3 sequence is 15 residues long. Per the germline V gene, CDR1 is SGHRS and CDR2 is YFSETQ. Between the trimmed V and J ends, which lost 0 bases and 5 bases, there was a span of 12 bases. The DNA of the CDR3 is TGCGCCAGCAGCTTGGGACTAACGTCCAACAATGAGCAGTTCTTC. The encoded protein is CASSLGLTSNNEQFF.

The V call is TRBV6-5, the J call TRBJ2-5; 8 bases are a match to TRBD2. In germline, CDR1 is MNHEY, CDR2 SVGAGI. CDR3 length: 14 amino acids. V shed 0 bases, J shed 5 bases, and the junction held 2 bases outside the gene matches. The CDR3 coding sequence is TGTGCCAGCAGTTACTCGGCGGGGGGTGAGACCCAGTACTTC. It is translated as CASSYSAGGETQYF.

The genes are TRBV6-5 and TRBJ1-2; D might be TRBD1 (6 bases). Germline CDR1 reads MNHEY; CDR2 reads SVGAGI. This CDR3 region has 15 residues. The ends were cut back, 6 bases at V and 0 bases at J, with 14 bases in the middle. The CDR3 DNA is TGTGCCAGCAGCCTTCGACGGACAGCTAACTATGGCTACACCTTC. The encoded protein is CASSLRRTANYGYTF.